One and the same sample provided the 27 T cell receptor beta chains below, sequenced in a study of blood T cell repertoires in COVID-19. Libraries were prepared by immunoSEQ multiplex PCR; TCRdb keeps only in-frame clonotypes and omits some of them. The sample contains some 120,000 clones, 90% of which appear only once. The specimen sequenced was peripheral blood. Receptors originate from a human donor with active COVID-19. The donor label of this sample is uncertain.

This chain connects TRBV27 to TRBJ2-2; tentatively, D is TRBD2 (7 bases). The germline V gene encodes CDR1 MNHEY and CDR2 SMNVEV (reference sequence). V shed 2 bases and J shed 4 bases, with 14 bases lying between them. The CDR3 is made up of 16 amino acids. In DNA form, the CDR3 reads TGTGCCAGCAGTTTACTTGGGGGGGCGAGCACCGGGGAGCTGTTTTTT. Translation gives CASSLLGGASTGELFF.

The chain combines TRBV20-1 with TRBJ2-1; D possibly corresponds to TRBD1 (5 bases). The CDR3 spans 11 residues. Trimming took 8 bases from V and 6 from J, leaving 11 bases between them. Germline V CDR1 and CDR2: DFQATT, SNEGSKA (reference sequence). The CDR3 here is CSLGQGNEQFF. The CDR3 DNA reads TGCAGTTTGGGGCAGGGCAATGAGCAGTTCTTC.

There are a few counts of this clone. The chain employs TRBV7-3 and TRBJ1-5; 9 bases map to TRBD1. Per germline, CDR1 SGHTA and CDR2 FQGTGA. The CDR3 has 15 residues. With V trimmed by 4 bases and J by 2 bases, 3 bases remained unmatched. CDR3 sequence reads: CASSSRTGGNQPQHF. The CDR3 bases are TGTGCCAGCAGCTCCAGGACAGGGGGCAATCAGCCCCAGCATTTT.

This clone was observed a few times. The chain links TRBV25-1 to TRBJ1-2; TRBD1 might be the D (5 bases). The CDR3 runs to 13 residues. V dropped 6 bases and J dropped 4 bases, with 12 bases sitting between them. CDR1 and CDR2 from the germline V gene are MGHDK and SYGVNS. The DNA of the CDR3 is TGTGCCAGCAGCCCCGGGACTACCTATGGCTACACCTTC. As protein: CASSPGTTYGYTF.

The chain carries TRBV6-2 or TRBV6-3 and TRBJ1-6, with 9 positions matching TRBD1. CDR3 length equals 16 residues. Germline V gene lookup returns CDR1 MNHEY and CDR2 SVGEGT. Trimming took 4 bases from V and 9 from J; bases not matched to a gene: 10. CDR3 DNA: TGTGCCAGCAGTTCCAGGACAGGGGAGGTAACTTCACCCCTCCACTTT. Amino acids: CASSSRTGEVTSPLHF.

This chain connects TRBV9 to TRBJ2-5; D is possibly TRBD2 (6 bases). The CDR3 loop spans 15 amino acids. V was shortened by 2 bases and J by 2 bases, with 13 bases between the two germline ends. Germline V gene sequence: CDR1 SGDLS, CDR2 YYNGEE. CDR3 sequence: CASSVSGGSQETQYF. CDR3 nucleotide sequence: TGTGCCAGCAGCGTTAGCGGAGGATCACAAGAGACCCAGTACTTC.

The chain joins TRBV27 to TRBJ1-2, with 7 bases identical to TRBD1. The germline V gene encodes CDR1 MNHEY and CDR2 SMNVEV (reference sequence). With 6 bases clipped from V and 6 bases from J, the junction kept 10 bases outside the gene matches. The CDR3 totals 14 residues. CDR3 loop: CASRERDRGHGYTF. The CDR3 DNA reads as TGTGCCAGCAGAGAGAGGGACAGAGGACATGGCTACACCTTC.

V is TRBV29-1 and J is TRBJ1-2; TRBD1 aligns across 7 bases. This CDR3 is 13 amino acids long. The germline CDR1 and CDR2 sequences are SQVTM and ANQGSEA. Trimming removed 5 bases from V and 2 bases from J; junction bases left unmatched: 5. The CDR3 nucleotides read TGCAGCGTTCCCGGACAGGCAAACTATGGCTACACCTTC. It codes for CSVPGQANYGYTF.

In its sample, this clone was seen once. The V gene is TRBV9, the J gene TRBJ2-2; 8 nucleotides align to TRBD2. The CDR3 sequence is 17 residues long. After removal of 3 bases from V and 1 base from J, the junction contained 8 bases not matched to a gene. Per the germline V gene, CDR1 is SGDLS and CDR2 is YYNGEE. CDR3 nucleotides: TGTGCCAGCAGCGAGAGAGCGGGGGCAGTGAACACCGGGGAGCTGTTTTTT. Its translation: CASSERAGAVNTGELFF.

The chain carries TRBV24-1 and TRBJ1-1; D is possibly TRBD1 (6 bases). Germline-derived CDR1 and CDR2 are KGHDR and SFDVKD. Trimming shortened V by 7 bases and J by 0 bases, and 8 bases separated the two germline ends. CDR3 size: 13 residues. In DNA, the CDR3 is TGTGCCACCAGGGACAGCATGAACACTGAAGCTTTCTTT. Its protein product is CATRDSMNTEAFF.

This chain joins TRBV7-9 and TRBJ2-3; 15 nucleotides align to TRBD2. Germline V gene lookup returns CDR1 SEHNR and CDR2 FQNEAQ (reference sequence). Trimming removed 2 bases from V and 2 bases from J; junction bases left unmatched: 2. This CDR3 is 17 amino acids long. CDR3: CASSLRTSGGATDTQYF. The CDR3 DNA follows: TGTGCCAGCAGCTTAAGGACTAGCGGGGGGGCCACAGATACGCAGTATTTT.

In this sample, this clone turned up a few times. V is TRBV3-1 (or the pseudogene TRBV3-2) and J is TRBJ2-7, with TRBD2 matching over 7 bases. This CDR3 has 12 residues. The V and J ends lost 6 bases and 7 bases, in that order; junction bases with no gene match: 6. Germline-derived CDR1 and CDR2 are LGHDT and YNNKEL (reference sequence). DNA for the CDR3: TGTGCCAGCAGTAGACTAGCTGGTGAGCAGTACTTC. Its translation is CASSRLAGEQYF.

This chain uses TRBV30 with TRBJ1-1, with 7 bases that match TRBD1. Germline loops: CDR1 GTSNPN, CDR2 SVGIG (reference sequence). The CDR3 contains 12 residues. V gave up 4 bases and J gave up 10 bases; unmatched junction bases: 9. CDR3 amino acids: CAWTLTGIRAFF. CDR3 DNA: TGTGCCTGGACCCTGACAGGGATACGAGCTTTCTTT.

The chain is built from TRBV7-2 and TRBJ2-7; perhaps TRBD2 as D (6 bases). CDR1 SGHTA and CDR2 FQGNSA come from the germline V gene. V was cut by 1 base and J by 5 bases, with 15 bases left in between. The CDR3 runs to 15 residues. The CDR3 loop is CASSLGWGVRNEQYF. The CDR3, as DNA: TGTGCCAGCAGCTTAGGTTGGGGGGTACGAAACGAGCAGTACTTC.

The chain uses TRBV19 and TRBJ2-5, with TRBD1 identical over 8 bases. The CDR3 length is 15 residues. Unmatched junction bases numbered 10, after V lost 6 bases and J lost 4 bases. Germline values: CDR1 LNHDA, CDR2 SQIVND (reference sequence). The CDR3 loop is CASSRTGFTLETQYF. DNA of the CDR3: TGTGCCAGTAGCCGGACAGGGTTTACTCTAGAGACCCAGTACTTC.

The chain has TRBV4-2 and TRBJ2-7, with 10 positions matching TRBD1. In germline, CDR1 is LGHNA, CDR2 YNFKEQ. Unmatched junction bases numbered 6, after V lost 2 bases and J lost 5 bases. The CDR3 length is 15 residues. The CDR3 coding sequence is TGTGCCAGCAGCCAAACCGGGACAGGGGAGGACGAGCAGTACTTC. Protein product: CASSQTGTGEDEQYF.

The gene calls are TRBV20-1 and TRBJ2-7; TRBD2 matches 10 bases. CDR3 size: 14 residues. With V trimmed by 6 bases and J by 4 bases, 9 bases remained unmatched. Germline CDR1 and CDR2: DFQATT and SNEGSKA (reference sequence). The CDR3 loop reads CSASKPAGGYEQYF. In DNA, the CDR3 is TGCAGTGCCAGTAAGCCAGCGGGGGGGTACGAGCAGTACTTC.

The chain couples TRBV7-9 to TRBJ2-1, with TRBD1 matching 10 bases. The CDR3 contains 15 residues. After removal of 3 bases from V and 5 bases from J, the junction contained 4 bases not matched to a gene. Germline CDR1 reads SEHNR; CDR2 reads FQNEAQ (reference sequence). As DNA, the CDR3 is TGTGCCAGCAGCTTTGGGACAGGGGAACACAATGAGCAGTTCTTC. It codes for CASSFGTGEHNEQFF.

This chain joins TRBV27 and TRBJ2-7, with 16 nucleotides matching TRBD2. The CDR3 covers 16 residues. Trimming at V came to 4 bases and at J to 2 bases, leaving 2 bases not matched to a gene. Germline-derived CDR1 and CDR2 are MNHEY and SMNVEV (reference sequence). This chain's CDR3 is CASSSGTSGGAYEQYF. The CDR3 coding sequence is TGTGCCAGCAGTTCCGGGACTAGCGGGGGGGCCTACGAGCAGTACTTC.

The gene calls are TRBV30 and TRBJ2-6; D gene uncertain. This CDR3 is 14 amino acids long. V was shortened by 1 base and J by 2 bases, with 6 bases between the two germline ends. CDR1 and CDR2 (germline): GTSNPN, SVGIG (reference sequence). Here the CDR3 DNA reads TGTGCCTGGAGTGCTCCAGCTGGGGCCAACGTCCTGACTTTC. Translation gives CAWSAPAGANVLTF.

V is TRBV10-1 and J is TRBJ2-7; 10 nucleotides align to TRBD1. CDR1 is WNHNN, CDR2 SYGVQD, per germline (reference sequence). The V gene end was trimmed by 3 bases and the J gene end by 1 base; junction bases not matched to a gene: 6. This CDR3 comprises 16 residues. The CDR3 spells CASSDPRDRGSYEQYF. The CDR3 nucleotides read TGCGCCAGCAGTGACCCGAGGGACAGGGGATCCTACGAGCAGTACTTC.

The chain joins TRBV11-2 to TRBJ2-3; 11 bases map to TRBD1. The germline V gene has CDR1 SGHAT and CDR2 FQNNGV. Trimming cost V 2 bases and J 3 bases; bases outside gene matches: 4. CDR3 length: 16 residues. CDR3 protein: CASSLLGQGATDTQYF. The CDR3 DNA sequence: TGTGCCAGCAGCTTACTCGGACAGGGGGCGACAGATACGCAGTATTTT.

This sequence joins TRBV2 and TRBJ1-2; D is unresolved. Germline V lookup: CDR1 SNHLY, CDR2 FYNNEI. The CDR3 has 12 amino acids. The V gene lost 3 bases and the J gene lost 5 bases, with 7 bases spanning the gap. The CDR3 nucleotides are TGTGCCAGCAGTGATTACGGGTATGGCTACACCTTC. It codes for CASSDYGYGYTF.

The gene calls are TRBV4-3 and TRBJ2-7; no firm D call. Trimming removed 0 bases from V and 6 bases from J, with 9 bases in between. The CDR3 has 13 amino acids. CDR1 and CDR2 (germline): LGHNA, YSLEER. CDR3 in DNA: TGCGCCAGCAGCCAAGATTCAGGCACCGAGCAGTACTTC. This encodes CASSQDSGTEQYF.

The chain recombines TRBV7-2 with TRBJ2-2, with D possibly matching TRBD1 (6 bases). V lost 3 bases and J lost 0, with 11 bases in between. The length of the CDR3 is 16 residues. Germline lookup yields CDR1 SGHTA and CDR2 FQGNSA. The CDR3 region is CASSLHQGSNTGELFF. CDR3 in DNA: TGTGCCAGCAGCTTGCACCAGGGGTCGAACACCGGGGAGCTGTTTTTT.

V usage is TRBV27 and J usage is TRBJ2-1, with D perhaps TRBD2 (5 bases). This CDR3 comprises 13 residues. Between the trimmed V and J ends, which lost 2 bases and 4 bases, there was a span of 6 bases. CDR1 is MNHEY and CDR2 is SMNVEV in the germline V gene (reference sequence). CDR3 amino acids: CASSLRGYNEQFF. The DNA for the CDR3 is TGTGCCAGCAGTTTACGGGGATACAATGAGCAGTTCTTC.

This clone was recorded once. One base away lies a much larger clone, so this may be a sequencing read error. The chain has TRBV6-2 or TRBV6-3 and TRBJ2-5; TRBD1 aligns across 8 bases. Germline V lookup: CDR1 MNHEY, CDR2 SVGEGT. The CDR3 runs 13 residues. V gave up 5 bases and J gave up 3 bases; unmatched junction bases: 2. This chain's CDR3 is CASSPTGEETQYF. DNA of the CDR3: TGTGCCAGCAGTCCGACAGGGGAAGAGACCCAGTACTTC.